Listed below are T cell receptor beta chains from one sample, sequenced in a study of T cell responses to AZD1222 COVID-19 vaccine. Clones were read by immunoSEQ multiplex PCR, and TCRdb kept only the in-frame ones, dropping some. The table records under 150,000 clones, just over 90% of them present only once. This specimen consisted of peripheral blood, obtained on day 0 of AZD1222 vaccination. The receptors were sampled from an adult in good health. Each CDR3 is given with its conserved first and last residue. The D gene is left open where the match is weak. Clone size is not always given. Where it is, it says once, few, many or a class for expanded clones.

clone_size d_call j_call v_call cdr3_aa cdr3_nt
. . TRBJ2-1 TRBV12-3/TRBV12-4 CASSALYEQFF TGTGCCAGCAGTGCCCTCTATGAGCAGTTCTTC
. . TRBJ1-6 TRBV7-9 CASSQPGPRFAPLHF TGTGCCAGCAGCCAACCGGGACCGCGATTCGCACCCCTCCACTTT
. . TRBJ1-1 TRBV7-9 CASSFLRAAGGNTEAFF TGTGCCAGCAGCTTTCTCAGGGCCGCTGGGGGAAACACTGAAGCTTTCTTT
. . TRBJ1-2 TRBV19 CASDRGQNYGYTF TGTGCCAGTGACCGTGGACAAAACTATGGCTACACCTTC
. . TRBJ1-2 TRBV12-3/TRBV12-4 CASSPDRYRYTF TGTGCCAGCAGCCCCGACAGGTATCGCTACACCTTC
. . TRBJ2-1 TRBV5-1 CASSGGSTDNEQFF TGCGCCAGCAGCGGCGGCTCGACGGACAATGAGCAGTTCTTC
once TRBD2 TRBJ2-3 TRBV5-4 CATLAGGSTDTQYF TGTGCCACTCTAGCGGGGGGTAGCACAGATACGCAGTATTTT
. . TRBJ2-5 TRBV5-8 CASTRRDEKTQYF TGTGCCAGCACCCGCCGGGACGAAAAGACCCAGTACTTC
. . TRBJ1-1 TRBV7-8 CASSLEGGRGGTEAFF TGTGCCAGCAGCTTAGAAGGAGGTCGGGGAGGCACTGAAGCTTTCTTT
. TRBD1 TRBJ1-2 TRBV4-3 CASSQDYQGGAFGYTF TGCGCCAGCAGCCAAGATTACCAGGGGGGGGCGTTCGGCTACACCTTC
. TRBD2 TRBJ2-3 TRBV20-1 CSASRTSGPDTQYF TGCAGTGCTAGTAGGACTAGCGGCCCAGATACGCAGTATTTT
. TRBD1 TRBJ1-3 TRBV28 CATSPGQISGNTIYF TGTGCCACTTCCCCGGGACAGATATCTGGAAACACCATATATTTT
once TRBD2 TRBJ2-5 TRBV3-1/TRBV3-2 CASSLGLAGGWQETQYF TGTGCCAGCAGCTTAGGACTAGCGGGGGGCTGGCAAGAGACCCAGTACTTC
. . TRBJ2-3 TRBV7-2 CASSFDSASGTQYF TGTGCCAGCAGCTTCGATTCGGCGTCGGGTACGCAGTATTTT
. . TRBJ1-3 TRBV15 CATSRDWDTIYF TGTGCCACCAGCAGAGATTGGGACACCATATATTTT
. . TRBJ2-7 TRBV21-1 CASTVRGTGAREQYF TGTGCCAGCACCGTGCGCGGGACAGGGGCAAGAGAGCAGTACTTC
. . TRBJ2-2 TRBV27 CASSLSSTGELFF TGTGCCAGCAGTTTATCATCCACCGGGGAGCTGTTTTTT